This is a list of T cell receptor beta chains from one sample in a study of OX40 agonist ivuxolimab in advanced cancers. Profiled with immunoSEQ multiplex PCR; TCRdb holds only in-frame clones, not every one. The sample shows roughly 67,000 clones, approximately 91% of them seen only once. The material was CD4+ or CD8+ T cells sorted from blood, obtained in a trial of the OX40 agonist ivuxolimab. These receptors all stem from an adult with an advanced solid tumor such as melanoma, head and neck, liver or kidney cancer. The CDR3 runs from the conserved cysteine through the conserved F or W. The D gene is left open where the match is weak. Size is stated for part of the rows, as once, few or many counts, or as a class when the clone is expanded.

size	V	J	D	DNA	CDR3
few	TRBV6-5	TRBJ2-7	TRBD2	TGTGCCAGCAGGTTCGGGCGGGAGACGTCCTACGAGCAGTACTTC	CASRFGRETSYEQYF
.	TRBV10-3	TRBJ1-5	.	TGTGCCATCAGTGAGACTTCTCCCGGAGGGCGGGCCTCTCATCAGCCCCAGCATTTT	CAISETSPGGRASHQPQHF
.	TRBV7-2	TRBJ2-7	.	TGTGCCAGCAGCACGACACAGGCCTACGAGCAGTACTTC	CASSTTQAYEQYF
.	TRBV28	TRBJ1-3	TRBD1	TGTGCCAGCAGGCAGGGGGTCAGAAACACCATATATTTT	CASRQGVRNTIYF
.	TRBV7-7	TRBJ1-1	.	TGTGCCAGCAGCTTAAACAGTGGGACTGAAGCTTTCTTT	CASSLNSGTEAFF
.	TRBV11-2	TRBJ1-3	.	TGTGCCAGCAGCTTAAGGACACAGGGAGAGGGCAACACCATATATTTT	CASSLRTQGEGNTIYF
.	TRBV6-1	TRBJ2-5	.	TGTGCCAGCAGTATTCAGACAGGCGTGTTAGAGACCCAGTACTTC	CASSIQTGVLETQYF
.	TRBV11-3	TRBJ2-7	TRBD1	TGTGCCAGCAGCGCCCGGGACAGGTCCTACGAGCAGTACTTC	CASSARDRSYEQYF
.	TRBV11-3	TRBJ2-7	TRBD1	TGTGCCAGCAGCCCGGGACAGGGAGAATCCTACGAGCAGTACTTC	CASSPGQGESYEQYF
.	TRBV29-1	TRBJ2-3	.	TGCAGCGACCAGAGAGGGGTTTACACGCAGTATTTT	CSDQRGVYTQYF